This T cell receptor beta chain came from a study of beta chain features in type 1 diabetes. Since all of the isolated RNA was reverse transcribed, expressed TCRB transcripts were what got sequenced. The data were produced by immunoSEQ multiplex PCR, yet TCRdb's version contains in-frame clones alone and is incomplete. The sample lists 52,000 or so clones, about 47% occurring once. Overall study findings and caveats: Whether HLA type influences TCRB rearrangement remained unresolved here. PCR might preferentially amplify shorter templates, equally in patients and controls. All four CD4+ subsets from Type 1 diabetes patients carried moderately but significantly shorter TCRB CDR3s.

To note about this clone: The antigen is not known.

Staining for CD45RO/CCR7/CD25/CD127/CD95/CD27 allowed sorting of CD4+ naive, central memory, regulatory and stem cell-like memory cells. The clonotype comes from a woman in her thirties or forties with type 1 diabetes. Sequencing input: Tregs from blood.

The CDR3 protein is CASSNGLAGPETQYF. The CDR3 DNA follows: TGTGCCAGCAGCAACGGACTAGCGGGACCAGAGACCCAGTACTTC. The chain couples TRBV11-1 to TRBJ2-5; 12 bases align to TRBD2. The CDR3 contains 15 residues. The germline V gene has CDR1 SGHAT and CDR2 FQDESV (reference sequence). V lost 5 bases, J lost 4 bases, and 5 bases stayed unmatched.